This T cell receptor beta chain was identified during a study of T cells in Graves' hyperthyroidism and ophthalmopathy. CDR1 and CDR2 (germline): ENHRY, SYGVKD. The CDR3 runs 14 residues. Trimming stripped 5 bases from V and 7 bases from J, with 15 bases between. It was RNA transcripts that yielded the amplified TCR beta CDR3 regions. The primer set for the first-round RT-PCR of the TCR CDR3 was HTBI. TCRdb fed the multiplex PCR reads into MiXCR, producing one record per CDR3 protein. The sample carries roughly 500,000 distinct CDR3 sequences, around 45% recorded once. In making diagnoses, clinical symptoms, serum thyroxine and TRAb, thyroid ultrasound and orbital computed tomography were all used. Study-level findings and limits: Onset of ophthalmopathy came a median around 7.1 months after the model predicted it. A 13 V-J signature model discriminated ophthalmopathy versus stable hyperthyroidism. Most thyroid-expanded clonotypes above 0.001 were also found in blood.

A word on this clonotype: No antigen is known for it.

The TCR originated in an adult woman with Graves' disease, either hyperthyroidism or ophthalmopathy (not recorded which). The V and J genes are TRBV10-3 and TRBJ1-3; D gene unclear. The sample was peripheral blood or thyroid tissue (not recorded which). CDR3 in amino acids: CAISNPTSGNTIYF. The CDR3, as DNA: TGTGCCATCAGTAACCCGACTAGCGGGAACACCATATATTTT.